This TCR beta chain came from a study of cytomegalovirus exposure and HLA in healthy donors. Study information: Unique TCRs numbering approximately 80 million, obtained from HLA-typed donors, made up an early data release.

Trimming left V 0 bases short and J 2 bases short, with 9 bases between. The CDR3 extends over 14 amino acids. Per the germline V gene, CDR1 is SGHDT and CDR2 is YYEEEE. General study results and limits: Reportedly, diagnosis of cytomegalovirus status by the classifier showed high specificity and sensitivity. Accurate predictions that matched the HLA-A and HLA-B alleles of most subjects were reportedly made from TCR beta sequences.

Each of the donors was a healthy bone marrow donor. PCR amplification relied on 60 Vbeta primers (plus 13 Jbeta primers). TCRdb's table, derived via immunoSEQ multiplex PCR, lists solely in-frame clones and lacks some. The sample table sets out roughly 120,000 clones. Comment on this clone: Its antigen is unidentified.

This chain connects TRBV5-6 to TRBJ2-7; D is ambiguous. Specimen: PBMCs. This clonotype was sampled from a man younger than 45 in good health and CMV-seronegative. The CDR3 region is CASSLGGATYEQYF. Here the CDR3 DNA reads TGTGCCAGCAGCTTGGGAGGCGCAACCTACGAGCAGTACTTC.